Following are 3 T cell receptor beta chains from one sample sequenced in a study of blood T cell repertoires in COVID-19. Measured with immunoSEQ multiplex PCR; TCRdb has only the in-frame clones, and not every one. The sample has fewer than 300,000 clones; 70% to 85% are singletons. Sequencing was carried out using peripheral blood. Receptors originate from a human donor with COVID-19, enrolled during active disease. The donor label of this sample is uncertain.

V usage is TRBV11-3 and J usage is TRBJ2-2, with 9 bases aligning to TRBD2. The germline V gene has CDR1 SGHNT and CDR2 YENEEA. The CDR3 contains 16 residues. V dropped 0 bases and J dropped 6; count of bases not matched to a gene: 5. The CDR3 sequence is CASSLDSGSVAGELFF. CDR3 DNA: TGTGCCAGCAGCTTAGATAGCGGGAGTGTCGCCGGGGAGCTGTTTTTT.

The genes are TRBV18 and TRBJ1-1; possibly TRBD1 for D (5 bases). This CDR3 has 16 amino acids. In germline, CDR1 is KGHSH, CDR2 LQKENI. The V gene lost 3 bases and the J gene lost 10 bases, with 24 bases spanning the gap. The CDR3: CASSPSGGAGPGVAFF. The DNA for the CDR3 is TGTGCCAGCTCACCGAGCGGAGGTGCAGGGCCGGGGGTAGCTTTCTTT.

This clone was found a few times. The rearrangement uses TRBV7-2 and TRBJ2-1, with TRBD2 identical over 9 bases. V shed 3 bases, J shed 4 bases, and the junction held 7 bases outside the gene matches. CDR3 length equals 16 residues. Germline V gene sequence: CDR1 SGHTA, CDR2 FQGNSA. The CDR3 here is CASSFSLAGTYNEQFF. In DNA, the CDR3 is TGTGCCAGCAGCTTTAGTCTAGCGGGAACATACAATGAGCAGTTCTTC.